These 22 T cell receptor beta chains originate from one sample sequenced in a study of T cells after somatic rescue of genetic block. Assay used: immunoSEQ multiplex PCR; TCRdb lists only in-frame clones, some missing. The table shows 80,000 to 90,000 clones, with 85% to 90% occurring only once. Sequencing input: peripheral blood mononuclear cells (PBMCs). The receptors derive from a woman in her late teens or twenties.

This clone showed up just a few times. This chain uses TRBV30 with TRBJ1-1; D remains ambiguous. CDR3 length equals 13 residues. The germline V gene has CDR1 GTSNPN and CDR2 SVGIG (reference sequence). The V end lost 0 bases, the J end lost 6 bases, and 11 bases lay between the germline ends. The CDR3 DNA sequence: TGTGCCTGGAGTGTACTCGAGGCATCTGAAGCTTTCTTT. It translates to CAWSVLEASEAFF.

The chain is built from TRBV25-1 and TRBJ1-4, with D unclear. This CDR3 region has 16 residues. Trimming removed 0 bases at V and 5 bases at J, with 13 bases between. Germline V gene data show CDR1 as MGHDK and CDR2 as SYGVNS. CDR3 sequence (DNA): TGTGCCAGCAGTGAATATGGACCGCGAGGGAATGAAAAACTGTTTTTT. This gives the protein CASSEYGPRGNEKLFF.

This clone was counted a few times. The chain joins TRBV29-1 to TRBJ1-4, with D uncertain. V shed 2 bases and J shed 13 bases, with 11 bases lying between them. This CDR3 is built from 11 residues. Germline CDR1 and CDR2: SQVTM and ANQGSEA. The CDR3: CSVESGIGLFF. The CDR3 DNA reads TGCAGCGTTGAATCCGGGATCGGACTGTTTTTT.

The gene calls are TRBV29-1 and TRBJ1-2, with D possibly matching TRBD1 (6 bases). The CDR3 has 18 amino acids. V was pared by 4 bases and J by 5 bases, with 29 bases between. Germline V CDR1 and CDR2: SQVTM, ANQGSEA. Here the CDR3 reads CSVVLRSVGGRSEYGYTF. The CDR3 nucleotides are TGCAGCGTTGTTTTGAGGTCTGTCGGGGGGCGCTCGGAATATGGCTACACCTTC.

This sequence joins TRBV28 and TRBJ2-1; 10 bases align to TRBD2. This CDR3 spans 14 amino acids. V dropped 6 bases and J dropped 4; count of bases not matched to a gene: 3. Germline lookup yields CDR1 MDHEN and CDR2 SYDVKM. CDR3 DNA sequence: TGTGCCAGCAGACCACTAGCGGGATACAATGAGCAGTTCTTC. It is translated as CASRPLAGYNEQFF. The full variable domain, with the rest looked up from reference TRBV28 and TRBJ2-1, is DVKVTQSSRYLVKRTGEKVFLECVQDMDHENMFWYRQDPGLGLRLIYFSYDVKMKEKGDIPEGYSVSREKKERFSLILESASTNQTSMYLCASRPLAGYNEQFFGPGTRLTVL.

The V call is TRBV27, the J call TRBJ2-7, with 9 bases identical to TRBD2. Per germline, CDR1 MNHEY and CDR2 SMNVEV (reference sequence). The CDR3 length is 15 residues. V shed 2 bases, J shed 6 bases, and the junction held 8 bases outside the gene matches. The CDR3 protein is CASSLVGAGGREQYF. The CDR3 region has the DNA TGTGCCAGCAGTTTAGTGGGAGCGGGAGGACGCGAGCAGTACTTC.

The chain employs TRBV9 and TRBJ2-7, with TRBD2 matching 7 bases. The CDR3 loop spans 15 amino acids. The V gene's germline CDR1 is SGDLS and CDR2 YYNGEE. Trimming at V came to 4 bases and at J to 2 bases, leaving 9 bases not matched to a gene. The CDR3 loop is CASSPAAGVTYEQYF. In nucleotides, the CDR3 is TGTGCCAGCAGCCCAGCGGCGGGGGTAACCTACGAGCAGTACTTC.

The rearrangement links TRBV4-3 to TRBJ2-1; 9 bases align to TRBD2. V was pared by 0 bases and J by 5 bases, with 8 bases of the junction left unmatched. This CDR3 spans 17 amino acids. From germline, CDR1 is LGHNA and CDR2 YSLEER. This CDR3 reads CASSQDHRLAGNNEQFF. In DNA form, the CDR3 reads TGCGCCAGCAGCCAAGATCATCGCCTAGCGGGAAACAATGAGCAGTTCTTC.

This chain links TRBV20-1 with TRBJ1-2; D call uncertain. Trimming cost V 3 bases and J 3 bases, with 2 bases left between them. Germline V lookup: CDR1 DFQATT, CDR2 SNEGSKA (reference sequence). The CDR3 consists of 10 residues. CDR3 nucleotides: TGCAGTGCTAGCTACTATGGCTACACCTTC. This translates into CSASYYGYTF.

This clone showed up just once. The chain is built from TRBV5-1 and TRBJ1-3; 8 bases align to TRBD1. J lost 0 bases, V lost 0 bases, and 5 bases had no gene match. The CDR3 has 17 residues. Germline loops: CDR1 SGHRS, CDR2 YFSETQ. For the CDR3, the DNA is TGCGCCAGCAGCTTGGCTCCCGGACAGGGCTCTGGAAACACCATATATTTT. Translated: CASSLAPGQGSGNTIYF. The complete variable domain, with remaining parts taken from reference TRBV5-1 and TRBJ1-3, reads KAGVTQTPRYLIKTRGQQVTLSCSPISGHRSVSWYQQTPGQGLQFLFEYFSETQRNKGNFPGRFSGRQFSNSRSEMNVSTLELGDSALYLCASSLAPGQGSGNTIYFGEGSWLTVV.

The chain carries TRBV2 and TRBJ2-7; D might be TRBD1 (5 bases). Germline V lookup: CDR1 SNHLY, CDR2 FYNNEI. The CDR3 spans 13 residues. Trimming removed 4 bases at V and 3 bases at J, with 10 bases between. CDR3 sequence: CASSVQGGYEQYF. The CDR3 bases are TGTGCCAGCAGTGTCCAGGGTGGCTACGAGCAGTACTTC.

The chain has TRBV28 and TRBJ1-2; a weak D match, TRBD1 (5 bases). This CDR3 contains 12 residues. Trimming pared 3 bases from V and 5 bases from J, leaving 7 bases between. CDR1 and CDR2 (germline): MDHEN, SYDVKM. CDR3 sequence reads: CASSLEGYGYTF. CDR3 nucleotides: TGTGCCAGCAGTTTGGAGGGGTATGGCTACACCTTC.

The chain combines TRBV10-1 with TRBJ2-1; D could derive from TRBD1 or TRBD2 (6 bases each). V lost 0 bases and J lost 10, with 10 bases in between. The CDR3 loop spans 13 amino acids. Germline V lookup: CDR1 WNHNN, CDR2 SYGVQD (reference sequence). CDR3 nucleotide sequence: TGCGCCAGCAGTGAGTCGAGGAGGGGGGAGCAGTTCTTC. Amino acids: CASSESRRGEQFF.

The chain employs TRBV5-1 and TRBJ2-7; a possible D gene is TRBD1 (8 bases). CDR1 SGHRS and CDR2 YFSETQ come from the germline V gene. V lost 4 bases and J 2 bases, leaving 16 bases between the germline ends. CDR3 length equals 15 residues. The CDR3 is CASSREAGGPYEQYF. DNA of the CDR3: TGCGCCAGCAGCCGGGAGGCAGGGGGCCCCTACGAGCAGTACTTC.

The chain recombines TRBV28 with TRBJ2-4; D is ambiguous. Deletions cut 7 bases from V and 4 bases from J, with 8 bases between. This CDR3 comprises 12 residues. From germline, CDR1 is MDHEN and CDR2 SYDVKM. The CDR3 reads CASTPGKNIQYF. DNA for the CDR3: TGTGCCAGCACCCCCGGGAAAAACATTCAGTACTTC.

CDR3 residues: CASSVPGQGAYEQFF. The DNA of the CDR3 is TGTGCCAGCAGTGTCCCGGGACAGGGGGCTTATGAGCAGTTCTTC. This chain uses TRBV27 with TRBJ2-1, with 12 bases identical to TRBD1. Germline V lookup: CDR1 MNHEY, CDR2 SMNVEV (reference sequence). V dropped 5 bases and J dropped 8; count of bases not matched to a gene: 7. The CDR3 spans 15 residues.

The chain has TRBV9 and TRBJ2-2, with TRBD2 identical over 7 bases. Looked up from germline, CDR1 is SGDLS and CDR2 is YYNGEE. The CDR3 is made up of 18 amino acids. The ends lost 0 bases at V and 4 bases at J; junction bases unmatched: 12. This CDR3 reads CASSVEDTGEGPTGELFF. For the CDR3, the DNA is TGTGCCAGCAGCGTAGAGGATACGGGGGAGGGCCCCACCGGGGAGCTGTTTTTT.

The chain links TRBV27 to TRBJ2-1, with 8 bases lining up with TRBD1. V shed 4 bases and J 5 bases; nucleotides not matched to a gene: 7. The CDR3 consists of 15 residues. The germline V gene encodes CDR1 MNHEY and CDR2 SMNVEV (reference sequence). The CDR3 loop reads CASSSDRGSDNEQFF. CDR3 bases: TGTGCCAGCAGTTCCGACAGGGGAAGTGACAATGAGCAGTTCTTC.

This chain uses TRBV14 with TRBJ2-5, with 9 bases that match TRBD1. Germline lookup yields CDR1 SGHDN and CDR2 FVKESK. This CDR3 region has 18 residues. V dropped 0 bases and J dropped 5; count of bases not matched to a gene: 13. The CDR3 here is CASSQDLAAGTGWETQYF. As DNA, the CDR3 is TGTGCCAGCAGCCAAGATCTAGCCGCCGGGACAGGGTGGGAGACCCAGTACTTC.

The chain employs TRBV19 and TRBJ1-1; the D gene is possibly TRBD1 (6 bases). CDR3 length equals 14 residues. Germline CDR1 and CDR2: LNHDA and SQIVND (reference sequence). V was clipped by 0 bases and J by 5 bases, with 10 bases between them. The DNA of the CDR3 is TGTGCCAGTAGTATAGAGGGGGCGGAGACTGAAGCTTTCTTT. As protein: CASSIEGAETEAFF.

V and J are TRBV5-6 and TRBJ2-3, with D hard to call. The V end was cut by 3 bases, the J end by 6 bases, with 11 bases between. The CDR3 runs 13 residues. CDR1 is SGHDT and CDR2 is YYEEEE in the germline V gene. CDR3 protein: CASSSAASDTQYF. CDR3 nucleotides: TGTGCCAGCAGCTCTGCCGCTTCGGATACGCAGTATTTT.

This clone came up once. J is TRBJ1-4 and V is TRBV6-5; D perhaps matches TRBD1 (5 bases). The CDR3 runs 16 residues. Germline CDR1 and CDR2: MNHEY and SVGAGI. V lost 0 bases and J lost 7, with 15 bases in between. The CDR3 here is CASSYSPGPSTEKLFF. The CDR3 DNA reads TGTGCCAGCAGTTACTCTCCGGGACCATCGACTGAAAAACTGTTTTTT.